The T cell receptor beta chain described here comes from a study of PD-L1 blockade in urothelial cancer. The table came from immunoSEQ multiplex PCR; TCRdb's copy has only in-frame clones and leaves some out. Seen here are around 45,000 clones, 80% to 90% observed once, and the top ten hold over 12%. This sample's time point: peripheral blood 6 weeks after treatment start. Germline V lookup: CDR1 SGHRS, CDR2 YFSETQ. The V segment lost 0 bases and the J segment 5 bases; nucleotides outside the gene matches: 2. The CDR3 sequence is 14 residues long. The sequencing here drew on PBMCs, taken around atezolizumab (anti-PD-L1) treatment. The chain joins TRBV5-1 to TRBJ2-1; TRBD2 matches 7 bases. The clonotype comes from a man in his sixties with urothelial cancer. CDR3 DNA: TGCGCCAGCAGCTTGGGCGGGGGTCACAATGAGCAGTTCTTC. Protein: CASSLGGGHNEQFF.